One and the same sample provided the 27 T cell receptor beta chains below, sequenced in a study of CXCR3 chemokines and chemotherapy response in bladder cancer. Via MiXCR, TCRdb re-called the PCR reads, giving one row per CDR3 protein. This table has more than 4,000 distinct CDR3 sequences, under 15% appearing once. The specimen was collected from a patient whose treatment included neoadjuvant chemotherapy. The receptors here all came from a human donor with bladder cancer that responded to neoadjuvant chemotherapy.

Sample share makes this clonotype large. The V and J genes are TRBV6-6 and TRBJ2-3; D might be TRBD1 (5 bases). V shed 2 bases and J shed 3 bases, with 6 bases lying between them. The CDR3 has 13 amino acids. The germline V gene has CDR1 MNHNY and CDR2 SVGAGI (reference sequence). The DNA for the CDR3 is TGTGCCAGCAGTTACCAGGGAACAGATACGCAGTATTTT. It yields the protein CASSYQGTDTQYF.

This clonotype was picked up many times. The V call is TRBV6-5, the J call TRBJ1-2; TRBD1 aligns across 7 bases. CDR3 length equals 13 residues. Germline CDR1 MNHEY, CDR2 SVGAGI. Germline trimming cut 5 bases from V and 2 bases from J; bases unmatched to any gene: 2. The CDR3 region is CASSKQGNYGYTF. CDR3 nucleotides: TGTGCCAGCAGTAAACAGGGGAACTATGGCTACACCTTC.

Note on this clonotype: A far bigger clonotype differs at one base, so this is likely a read error. V is TRBV24-1 and J is TRBJ2-7; 15 bases map to TRBD2. Near its end, the DNA agrees better with TRBJ2-1, so the J call may be wrong. The CDR3 consists of 17 residues. CDR1 and CDR2 (germline): KGHDR, SFDVKD. The CDR3 spells CATKGAGTSGRLGEQFF. CDR3 nucleotides: TGTGCCACCAAGGGGGCCGGGACTAGCGGGAGGCTGGGTGAGCAGTTCTTC.

By sample fraction, this clonotype is large. This chain uses TRBV27 with TRBJ1-2; weak D call: TRBD1 (6 bases). Germline assignment: CDR1 MNHEY and CDR2 SMNVEV (reference sequence). The CDR3 is 14 residues long. V was trimmed by 5 bases and J by 0 bases, leaving 10 bases between them. The CDR3 DNA reads as TGTGCCAGCAGTGTACAGGGAGCTAACTATGGCTACACCTTC. Translation gives CASSVQGANYGYTF.

This clonotype occurred many times. The V call is TRBV9, the J call TRBJ2-1, with D possibly matching TRBD2 (6 bases). Trimming took 3 bases from V and 1 from J, leaving 17 bases between them. CDR1 and CDR2 (germline): SGDLS, YYNGEE. The CDR3 contains 17 residues. CDR3 nucleotides: TGTGCCAGCAGCGCCAGCCCTAGCGAAGGATCCTACAATGAGCAGTTCTTC. It encodes CASSASPSEGSYNEQFF.

This clonotype was counted ten times or more. The rearrangement uses TRBV15 and TRBJ2-7, with 13 bases identical to TRBD2. V lost 1 base and J lost 2; bases outside the gene matches: 2. This CDR3 has 16 residues. Per germline, CDR1 LNHNV and CDR2 YYDKDF (reference sequence). CDR3 protein: CATSRGLAGGPYEQYF. DNA of the CDR3: TGTGCCACCAGCAGAGGACTAGCGGGAGGACCCTACGAGCAGTACTTC.

The count of this clonotype is one. This sequence is one base from a far larger clone and is likely a read error. V usage is TRBV11-3 and J usage is TRBJ2-1, with unresolved D. Trimming removed 0 bases from V and 10 bases from J, with 13 bases in between. Germline assignment: CDR1 SGHNT and CDR2 YENEEA. The CDR3 covers 14 residues. This CDR3 reads CASSLERRYYEQFF. CDR3 DNA: TGTGCCAGCAGCTTAGAACGGAGATACTACGAGCAGTTCTTC. Full variable domain (outside the CDR3, taken from reference TRBV11-3 and TRBJ2-1): EAGVVQSPRYKIIEKKQPVAFWCNPISGHNTLYWYLQNLGQGPELLIRYENEEAVDDSQLPKDRFSAERLKGVDSTLKIQPAELGDSAVYLCASSLERRYYEQFFGPGTRLTVL.

This clonotype was counted between two and nine times. The chain combines TRBV7-9 with TRBJ1-1; D is perhaps TRBD1 (5 bases). Trimming took 1 base from V and 2 from J, leaving 11 bases between them. Germline-derived CDR1 and CDR2 are SEHNR and FQNEAQ (reference sequence). The CDR3 has 15 residues. CDR3 nucleotides: TGTGCCAGCAGCTTAGGGCAGGGATTTAACACTGAAGCTTTCTTT. Translating it yields CASSLGQGFNTEAFF.

This clonotype qualifies as medium-sized. V usage is TRBV29-1 and J usage is TRBJ1-2, with TRBD1 as a possible D gene (5 bases). Looked up from germline, CDR1 is SQVTM and CDR2 is ANQGSEA. Trimming removed 7 bases at V and 8 bases at J, with 8 bases between. CDR3 length equals 9 residues. CDR3 sequence (DNA): TGCAGCGAGGGGCGCGGCTACACCTTC. Translation: CSEGRGYTF.

Relative to its sample, this clonotype is medium-sized. V is TRBV19 and J is TRBJ2-3; maybe TRBD1 (8 bases). This CDR3 has 13 residues. Germline-derived CDR1 and CDR2 are LNHDA and SQIVND (reference sequence). The germline V and J ends were trimmed by 6 bases and 5 bases, with 12 bases remaining between them. The CDR3 DNA reads as TGTGCCAGTAGCCACAGGGGGGGAGATACGCAGTATTTT. This gives the protein CASSHRGGDTQYF.

The genes are TRBV20-1 and TRBJ2-1, with D maybe TRBD1 (5 bases). The CDR3 sequence is 16 residues long. CDR1 and CDR2 (germline): DFQATT, SNEGSKA (reference sequence). V was shortened by 3 bases and J by 8 bases, with 23 bases between the two germline ends. In nucleotides, the CDR3 is TGCAGTGCTAGTGGCAGGGTTGGATCAGTTTTTGATGAGCAGTTCTTC. Its translation is CSASGRVGSVFDEQFF.

This clonotype is classed as medium-sized. The chain uses TRBV18 and TRBJ1-2; no clear D. The germline V gene encodes CDR1 KGHSH and CDR2 LQKENI. This CDR3 is built from 14 residues. V shed 0 bases and J shed 2 bases, with 7 bases lying between them. In nucleotides, the CDR3 is TGTGCCAGCTCACCACCGGGATTAAACTATGGCTACACCTTC. Residues: CASSPPGLNYGYTF.

This clonotype is medium-sized by share. This chain uses TRBV27 with TRBJ1-2; D uncertain. CDR3 length equals 16 residues. Germline V gene sequence: CDR1 MNHEY, CDR2 SMNVEV (reference sequence). V dropped 5 bases and J dropped 3 bases, with 19 bases sitting between them. CDR3 sequence: CASSPKGFPFYYGYTF. The CDR3 DNA sequence: TGTGCCAGCAGTCCTAAGGGTTTCCCATTTTACTATGGCTACACCTTC.

Written as DNA, the CDR3 is TGTGCCAGCACCATAGCGGGAGGGATTCGGGAGCAGTTCTTC. Translated: CASTIAGGIREQFF. The chain uses TRBV12-3 or TRBV12-4 and TRBJ2-1; 11 bases line up with TRBD2. The CDR3 runs to 14 residues. J gave up 10 bases and V 7 bases, and 9 bases lay outside the gene matches.

This clonotype is medium-sized by share. The chain joins TRBV19 to TRBJ2-1, with 9 bases that match TRBD2. Germline values: CDR1 LNHDA, CDR2 SQIVND (reference sequence). This CDR3 comprises 18 residues. J lost 4 bases, V lost 3 bases, and 13 bases had no gene match. CDR3 DNA sequence: TGTGCCAGTAGTATGATAAGCGGGAGGCCCCAAACGTACAATGAGCAGTTCTTC. Its protein is CASSMISGRPQTYNEQFF.

There are many counts of this clonotype. The chain joins TRBV11-3 to TRBJ2-7, with D perhaps TRBD1 (5 bases). The V gene's germline CDR1 is SGHNT and CDR2 YENEEA. CDR3 size: 15 residues. The V and J ends lost 0 bases and 3 bases respectively, with 12 bases between them. DNA of the CDR3: TGTGCCAGCAGCTTAGAGGGGTACAGGAGCTACGAGCAGTACTTC. Protein product: CASSLEGYRSYEQYF.

In this sample, this clonotype turned up many times. This chain links TRBV12-3 or TRBV12-4 with TRBJ2-1; D is perhaps TRBD1 or TRBD2 (6 bases each). The CDR3 totals 14 residues. Trimming shortened V by 7 bases and J by 7 bases, and 17 bases separated the two germline ends. The CDR3 is CASTSKGGGNEQFF. For the CDR3, the DNA is TGTGCCAGCACCAGCAAGGGGGGCGGAAATGAGCAGTTCTTC.

Concerning this clonotype itself: This likely stems from a read error, as it lies one base from a far larger clone. This chain links TRBV6-5 with TRBJ2-7, with a tentative D call TRBD1 (6 bases). Germline lookup yields CDR1 MNHEY and CDR2 SVGAGI. The length of the CDR3 is 15 residues. With 5 bases removed from V and 2 bases from J, the gap between germline ends came to 16 bases. CDR3 sequence reads: CASSESGQLAYEQYF. In nucleotides, the CDR3 is TGTGCCAGCAGTGAGTCTGGACAGCTAGCCTACGAGCAGTACTTC.

This clonotype is judged medium-sized (0.01 to 0.1%). V is TRBV6-1 and J is TRBJ2-7; TRBD1 matches 9 bases. CDR3 length equals 14 residues. CDR1 and CDR2 (germline): MNHNS, SASEGT. The V gene end was trimmed by 4 bases and the J gene end by 2 bases; junction bases not matched to a gene: 3. This CDR3 is CASSAGQGTYEQYF. The CDR3 DNA sequence: TGTGCCAGCAGTGCAGGACAGGGGACCTACGAGCAGTACTTC.

In its sample, this clonotype ranks as medium-sized (0.01 to 0.1%). The genes are TRBV29-1 and TRBJ2-5; D is ambiguous. This CDR3 has 11 amino acids. Per the germline V gene, CDR1 is SQVTM and CDR2 is ANQGSEA. V lost 4 bases, J lost 5 bases, and 8 bases lay in between. The CDR3 loop reads CSVAATETQYF. CDR3 sequence (DNA): TGCAGCGTTGCCGCTACCGAGACCCAGTACTTC.

This clonotype was seen ten or more times. V is TRBV12-3 or TRBV12-4 and J is TRBJ2-3, with D possibly TRBD1 on 5 matching bases. The V gene lost 1 base and the J gene lost 9 bases, with 8 bases spanning the gap. The CDR3 contains 12 residues. The DNA for the CDR3 is TGTGCCAGCAGTTTAGGGGGCAACACGCAGTATTTT. Its protein is CASSLGGNTQYF.

A note on this clonotype: It differs at one base from a far larger clone, so likely a read error. This chain uses TRBV6-5 with TRBJ1-1; D is perhaps TRBD1 (6 bases). Trimming shortened V by 2 bases and J by 5 bases, and 15 bases separated the two germline ends. This CDR3 has 15 residues. The germline gives CDR1 MNHEY, CDR2 SVGAGI. The CDR3 loop reads CASSYEIRGLTEAFF. Here the CDR3 DNA reads TGTGCCAGCAGTTACGAAATCAGGGGATTGACTGAAGCTTTCTTT.

This chain links TRBV14 with TRBJ1-2; D might be TRBD1 (6 bases). This CDR3 contains 12 residues. Germline CDR1 SGHDN, CDR2 FVKESK. Between the trimmed V and J ends, which lost 6 bases and 5 bases, there was a span of 10 bases. The CDR3 is CASSPTGYGYTF. The CDR3 DNA sequence: TGTGCCAGCAGTCCAACAGGGTATGGCTACACCTTC.

This clonotype is judged medium-sized (0.01 to 0.1%). The V gene is TRBV6-1, the J gene TRBJ1-1; no clear D gene. Germline values: CDR1 MNHNS, CDR2 SASEGT. The CDR3 contains 12 residues. Between the trimmed V and J ends, which lost 4 bases and 4 bases, there was a span of 7 bases. CDR3 DNA: TGTGCCAGCAGTGTGAGTGTCACTGAAGCTTTCTTT. This encodes CASSVSVTEAFF.

This clonotype is categorized as medium-sized. The chain couples TRBV6-1 to TRBJ1-6, with D perhaps matching TRBD1 (5 bases). Deletions cut 8 bases from V and 10 bases from J, with 9 bases between. Looked up from germline, CDR1 is MNHNS and CDR2 is SASEGT. The CDR3 runs to 11 residues. CDR3 nucleotide sequence: TGTGCCAGCGGGGGGGTCTCACCCCTCCACTTT. The encoded protein is CASGGVSPLHF.

The genes are TRBV6-1 and TRBJ2-2; 10 nucleotides match TRBD1. V gave up 6 bases and J gave up 2 bases; unmatched junction bases: 6. The length of the CDR3 is 16 residues. Germline V gene sequence: CDR1 MNHNS, CDR2 SASEGT. CDR3 bases: TGTGCCAGCAGGGGGACAGGGGACGGAAACACCGGGGAGCTGTTTTTT. This gives the protein CASRGTGDGNTGELFF.

This clonotype is termed medium-sized. This chain uses TRBV6-1 with TRBJ2-7; TRBD1 matches at 7 bases. The CDR3 is 14 amino acids. Trimming cost V 6 bases and J 1 base; bases outside gene matches: 6. Germline V gene sequence: CDR1 MNHNS, CDR2 SASEGT. CDR3 sequence reads: CASRTRQGSYEQYF. CDR3 DNA: TGTGCCAGCAGGACGAGACAGGGATCCTACGAGCAGTACTTC.